The T cell receptor beta chain under discussion was sequenced for a study of cytomegalovirus exposure and HLA in healthy donors. Use of 60 Vbeta and 13 Jbeta primers characterized the PCR. Some clones are missing from TCRdb's copy, which holds only in-frame ones; the method was immunoSEQ multiplex PCR. This sample has approximately 70,000 clones, with roughly 80% found just once. About this clone: Its antigen is not known.

Study-wide results and limits: In an earlier analysis, most TCR beta V segments were productive about 87% or about 30% of the time. DRB1 had the most TCR associations and HLA-C the fewest, a later analysis found, with rates varying by HLA locus. Clonal expansion, a later analysis showed, was greater in HLA-associated TCR beta chains than in equally common others.

The CDR3 has 12 amino acids. Per the germline V gene, CDR1 is SGHAT and CDR2 is FQNNGV. Trimming took off 3 bases at V and 6 bases at J, with 5 bases between the two ends. The TCR comes from a woman under 40 in good health and CMV-seronegative. Sequencing input: PBMCs. This rearrangement joins TRBV11-2 to TRBJ2-2; D is uncertain. The CDR3 DNA reads as TGTGCCAGCAGCTTGAGCCCCGGGGAGCTGTTTTTT. Translated, it gives CASSLSPGELFF.